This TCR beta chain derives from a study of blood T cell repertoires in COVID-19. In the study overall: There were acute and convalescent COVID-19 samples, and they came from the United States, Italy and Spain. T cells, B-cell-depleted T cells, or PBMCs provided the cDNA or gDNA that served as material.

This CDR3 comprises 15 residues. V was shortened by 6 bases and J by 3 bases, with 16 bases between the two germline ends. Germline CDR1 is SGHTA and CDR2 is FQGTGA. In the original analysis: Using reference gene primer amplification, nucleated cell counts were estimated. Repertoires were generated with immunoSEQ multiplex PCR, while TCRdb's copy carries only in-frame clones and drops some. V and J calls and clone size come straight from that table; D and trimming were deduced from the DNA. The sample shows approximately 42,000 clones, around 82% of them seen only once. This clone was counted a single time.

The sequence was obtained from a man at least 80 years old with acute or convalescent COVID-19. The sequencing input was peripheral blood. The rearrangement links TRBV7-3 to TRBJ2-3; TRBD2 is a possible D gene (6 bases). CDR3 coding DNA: TGTGCCAGCAGTCTCCTGACTAGTCTGACAGATACGCAGTATTTT. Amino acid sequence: CASSLLTSLTDTQYF.